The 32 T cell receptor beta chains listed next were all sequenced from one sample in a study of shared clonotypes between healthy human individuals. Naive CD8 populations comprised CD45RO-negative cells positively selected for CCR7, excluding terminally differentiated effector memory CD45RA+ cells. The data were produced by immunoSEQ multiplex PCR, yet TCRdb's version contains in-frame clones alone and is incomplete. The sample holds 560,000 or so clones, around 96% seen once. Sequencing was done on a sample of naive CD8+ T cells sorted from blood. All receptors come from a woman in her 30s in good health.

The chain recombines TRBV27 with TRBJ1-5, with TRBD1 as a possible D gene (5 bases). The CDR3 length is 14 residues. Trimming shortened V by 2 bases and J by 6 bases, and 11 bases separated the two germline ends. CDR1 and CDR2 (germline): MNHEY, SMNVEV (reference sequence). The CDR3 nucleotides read TGTGCCAGCAGTTTACGGGGGATTATTCAGCCCCAGCATTTT. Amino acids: CASSLRGIIQPQHF.

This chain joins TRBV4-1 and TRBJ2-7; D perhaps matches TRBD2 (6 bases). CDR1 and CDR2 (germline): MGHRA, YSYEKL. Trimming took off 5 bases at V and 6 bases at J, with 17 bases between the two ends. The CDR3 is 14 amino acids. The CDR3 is CASSSKEGRSEQYF. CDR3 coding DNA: TGCGCCAGCAGCAGCAAGGAGGGGAGGTCCGAGCAGTACTTC.

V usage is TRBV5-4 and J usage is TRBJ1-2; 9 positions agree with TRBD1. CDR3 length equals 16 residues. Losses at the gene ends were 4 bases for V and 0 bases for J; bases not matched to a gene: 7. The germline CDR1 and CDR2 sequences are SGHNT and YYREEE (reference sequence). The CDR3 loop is CASSQPGQGPNYGYTF. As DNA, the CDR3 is TGTGCCAGCAGCCAACCGGGACAGGGCCCTAACTATGGCTACACCTTC. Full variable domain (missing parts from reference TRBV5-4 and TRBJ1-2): ETGVTQSPTHLIKTRGQQVTLRCSSQSGHNTVSWYQQALGQGPQFIFQYYREEENGRGNFPPRFSGLQFPNYSSELNVNALELDDSALYLCASSQPGQGPNYGYTFGSGTRLTVV.

The CDR3 loop reads CASHPQGGSETQYF. CDR3 in DNA: TGTGCCAGCCACCCACAGGGGGGATCAGAGACCCAGTACTTC. This chain uses TRBV28 with TRBJ2-5; 8 nucleotides align to TRBD1. Germline CDR1 and CDR2: MDHEN and SYDVKM. This CDR3 has 14 residues. V dropped 8 bases and J dropped 4; count of bases not matched to a gene: 9. Based on the CDR3 plus reference TRBV28 and TRBJ2-5, the full variable domain is DVKVTQSSRYLVKRTGEKVFLECVQDMDHENMFWYRQDPGLGLRLIYFSYDVKMKEKGDIPEGYSVSREKKERFSLILESASTNQTSMYLCASHPQGGSETQYFGPGTRLLVL.

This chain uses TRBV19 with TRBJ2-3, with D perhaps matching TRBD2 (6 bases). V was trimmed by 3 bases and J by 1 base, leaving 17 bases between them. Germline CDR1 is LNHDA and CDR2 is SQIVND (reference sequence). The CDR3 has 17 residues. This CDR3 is CASSIWFLASGTDTQYF. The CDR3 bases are TGTGCCAGTAGTATTTGGTTTCTGGCTAGCGGCACAGATACGCAGTATTTT.

The CDR3 DNA follows: TGTGCCAGCAGCGGACGGACAGGGGAGGGTAGAAACACTGAAGCTTTCTTT. It codes for CASSGRTGEGRNTEAFF. The chain uses TRBV21-1 and TRBJ1-1; the table calls TRBD1, which could not be checked here. TRBV21-1 is an annotated pseudogene. The CDR3 consists of 17 residues.

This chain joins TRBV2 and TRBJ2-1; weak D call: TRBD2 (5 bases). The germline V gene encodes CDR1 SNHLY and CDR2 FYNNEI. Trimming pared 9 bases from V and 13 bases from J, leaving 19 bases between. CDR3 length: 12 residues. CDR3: CASTSSRANQFF. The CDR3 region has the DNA TGTGCCAGTACTAGTAGCCGCGCCAACCAGTTCTTC.

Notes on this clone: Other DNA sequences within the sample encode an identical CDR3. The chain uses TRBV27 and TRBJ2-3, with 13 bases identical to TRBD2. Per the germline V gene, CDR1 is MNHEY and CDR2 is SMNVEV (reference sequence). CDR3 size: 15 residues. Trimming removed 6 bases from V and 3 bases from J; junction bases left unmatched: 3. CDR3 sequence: CASRLAGGRTDTQYF. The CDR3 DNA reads TGTGCCAGCAGACTAGCGGGAGGGCGGACAGATACGCAGTATTTT.

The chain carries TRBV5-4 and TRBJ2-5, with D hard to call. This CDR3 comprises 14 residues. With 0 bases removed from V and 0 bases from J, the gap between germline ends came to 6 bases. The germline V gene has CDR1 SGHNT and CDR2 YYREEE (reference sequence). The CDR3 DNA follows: TGTGCCAGCAGCTTGGGGCTGTACCAAGAGACCCAGTACTTC. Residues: CASSLGLYQETQYF. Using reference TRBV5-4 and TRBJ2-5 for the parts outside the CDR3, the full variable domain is ETGVTQSPTHLIKTRGQQVTLRCSSQSGHNTVSWYQQALGQGPQFIFQYYREEENGRGNFPPRFSGLQFPNYSSELNVNALELDDSALYLCASSLGLYQETQYFGPGTRLLVL.

This CDR3 is CASSPLIILGTDTQYF. DNA for the CDR3: TGTGCCAGCAGCCCCCTGATCATCTTAGGCACAGATACGCAGTATTTT. The genes are TRBV7-2 and TRBJ2-3; D remains unclear. The ends were cut back, 5 bases at V and 1 base at J, with 16 bases in the middle. The CDR3 consists of 16 residues. Germline CDR1 reads SGHTA; CDR2 reads FQGNSA. The full variable domain, its missing parts supplied by reference TRBV7-2 and TRBJ2-3, is GAGVSQSPSNKVTEKGKDVELRCDPISGHTALYWYRQSLGQGLEFLIYFQGNSAPDKSGLPSDRFSAERTGGSVSTLTIQRTQQEDSAVYLCASSPLIILGTDTQYFGPGTRLTVL.

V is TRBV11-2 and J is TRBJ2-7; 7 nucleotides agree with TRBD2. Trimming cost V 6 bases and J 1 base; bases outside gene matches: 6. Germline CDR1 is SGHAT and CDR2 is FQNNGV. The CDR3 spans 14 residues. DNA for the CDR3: TGTGCCAGCAGATGGGAGGGCTTATCCTACGAGCAGTACTTC. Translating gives CASRWEGLSYEQYF.

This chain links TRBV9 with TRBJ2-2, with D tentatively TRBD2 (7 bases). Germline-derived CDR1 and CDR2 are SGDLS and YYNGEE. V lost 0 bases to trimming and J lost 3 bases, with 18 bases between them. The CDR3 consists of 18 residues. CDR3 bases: TGTGCCAGCAGCGTAGAGGGGGTGGGCGGGAGATACACCGGGGAGCTGTTTTTT. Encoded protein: CASSVEGVGGRYTGELFF.

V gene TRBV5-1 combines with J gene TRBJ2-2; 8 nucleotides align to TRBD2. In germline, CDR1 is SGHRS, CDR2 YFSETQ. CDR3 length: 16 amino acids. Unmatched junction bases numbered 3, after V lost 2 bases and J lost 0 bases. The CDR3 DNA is TGCGCCAGCAGCTTACTAGCGGACCCGAACACCGGGGAGCTGTTTTTT. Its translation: CASSLLADPNTGELFF.

This chain's CDR3 is CASSRGLAGVTDTQYF. In DNA, the CDR3 is TGTGCCAGCAGCCGAGGACTAGCGGGAGTAACAGATACGCAGTATTTT. The chain has TRBV28 and TRBJ2-3; TRBD2 agrees at 13 bases. Germline V gene data show CDR1 as MDHEN and CDR2 as SYDVKM. With V trimmed by 6 bases and J by 3 bases, 6 bases remained unmatched. The CDR3 runs to 16 residues.

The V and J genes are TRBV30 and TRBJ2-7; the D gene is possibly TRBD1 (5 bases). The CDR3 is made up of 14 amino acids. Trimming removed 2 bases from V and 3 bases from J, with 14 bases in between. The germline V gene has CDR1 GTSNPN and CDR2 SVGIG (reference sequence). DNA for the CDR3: TGTGCCTGGAGTCAGGGCGTCGCGAACTACGAGCAGTACTTC. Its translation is CAWSQGVANYEQYF.

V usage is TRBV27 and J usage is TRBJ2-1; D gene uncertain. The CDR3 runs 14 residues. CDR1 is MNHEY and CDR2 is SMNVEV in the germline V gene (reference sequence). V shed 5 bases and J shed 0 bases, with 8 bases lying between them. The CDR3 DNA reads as TGTGCCAGCAGTCTGGGTACCTCCTACAATGAGCAGTTCTTC. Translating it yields CASSLGTSYNEQFF.

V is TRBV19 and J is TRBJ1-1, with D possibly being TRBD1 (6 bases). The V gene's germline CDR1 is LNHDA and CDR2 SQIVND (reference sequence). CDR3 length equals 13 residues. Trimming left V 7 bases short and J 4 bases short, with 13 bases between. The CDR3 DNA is TGTGCCAGTATAATGGGCAGGGGCACTGAAGCTTTCTTT. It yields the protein CASIMGRGTEAFF.

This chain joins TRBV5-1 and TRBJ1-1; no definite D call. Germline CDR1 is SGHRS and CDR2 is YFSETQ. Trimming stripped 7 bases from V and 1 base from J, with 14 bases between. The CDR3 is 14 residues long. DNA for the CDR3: TGCGCCAGCCATGTACTAGGCCGGAACACTGAAGCTTTCTTT. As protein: CASHVLGRNTEAFF. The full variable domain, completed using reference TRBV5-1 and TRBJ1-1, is KAGVTQTPRYLIKTRGQQVTLSCSPISGHRSVSWYQQTPGQGLQFLFEYFSETQRNKGNFPGRFSGRQFSNSRSEMNVSTLELGDSALYLCASHVLGRNTEAFFGQGTRLTVV.

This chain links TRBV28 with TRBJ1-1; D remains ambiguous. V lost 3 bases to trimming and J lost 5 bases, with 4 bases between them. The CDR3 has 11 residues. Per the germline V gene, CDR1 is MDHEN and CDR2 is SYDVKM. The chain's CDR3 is CASSFRTEAFF. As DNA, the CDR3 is TGTGCCAGCAGTTTTAGGACTGAAGCTTTCTTT.

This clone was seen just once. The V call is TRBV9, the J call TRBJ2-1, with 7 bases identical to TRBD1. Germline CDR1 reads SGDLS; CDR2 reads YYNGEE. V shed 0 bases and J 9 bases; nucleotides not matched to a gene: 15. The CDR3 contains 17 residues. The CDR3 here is CASSVEGQSPGEGEQFF. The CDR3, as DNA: TGTGCCAGCAGCGTAGAGGGACAGAGTCCCGGAGAAGGTGAGCAGTTCTTC.

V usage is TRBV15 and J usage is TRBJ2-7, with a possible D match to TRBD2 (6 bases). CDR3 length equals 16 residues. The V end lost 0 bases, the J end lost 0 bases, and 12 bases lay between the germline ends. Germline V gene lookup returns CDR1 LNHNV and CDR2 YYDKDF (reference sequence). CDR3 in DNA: TGTGCCACCAGCAGAGAAGGAGGCGGGGACTCCTACGAGCAGTACTTC. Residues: CATSREGGGDSYEQYF.

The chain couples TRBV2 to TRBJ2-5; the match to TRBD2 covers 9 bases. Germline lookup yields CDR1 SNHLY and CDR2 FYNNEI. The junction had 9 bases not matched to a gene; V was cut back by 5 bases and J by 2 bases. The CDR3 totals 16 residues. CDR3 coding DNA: TGTGCCAGCAGTCCCTATTCGACTAGCGGACAAGAGACCCAGTACTTC. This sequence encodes CASSPYSTSGQETQYF. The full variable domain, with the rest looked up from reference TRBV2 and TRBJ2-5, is EPEVTQTPSHQVTQMGQEVILRCVPISNHLYFYWYRQILGQKVEFLVSFYNNEISEKSEIFDDQFSVERPDGSNFTLKIRSTKLEDSAMYFCASSPYSTSGQETQYFGPGTRLLVL.

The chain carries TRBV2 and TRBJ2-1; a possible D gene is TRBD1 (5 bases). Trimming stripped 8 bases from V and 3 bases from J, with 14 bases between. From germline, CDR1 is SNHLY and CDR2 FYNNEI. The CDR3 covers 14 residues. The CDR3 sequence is CASVFRTNYNEQFF. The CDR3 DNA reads TGTGCCAGCGTGTTTAGGACAAACTACAATGAGCAGTTCTTC.

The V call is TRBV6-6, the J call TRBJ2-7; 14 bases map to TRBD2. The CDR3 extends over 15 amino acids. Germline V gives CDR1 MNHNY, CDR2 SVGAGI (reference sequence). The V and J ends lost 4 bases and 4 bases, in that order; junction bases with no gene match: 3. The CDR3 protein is CASSSGTSGSYEQYF. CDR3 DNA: TGTGCCAGCAGTTCCGGGACTAGCGGGAGTTACGAGCAGTACTTC.

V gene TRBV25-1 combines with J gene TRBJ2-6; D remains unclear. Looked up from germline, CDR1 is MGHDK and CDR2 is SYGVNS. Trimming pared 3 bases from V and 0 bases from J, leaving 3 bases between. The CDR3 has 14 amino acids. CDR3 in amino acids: CASSDLSGANVLTF. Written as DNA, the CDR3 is TGTGCCAGCAGTGACCTCTCTGGGGCCAACGTCCTGACTTTC. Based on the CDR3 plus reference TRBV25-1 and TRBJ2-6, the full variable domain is EADIYQTPRYLVIGTGKKITLECSQTMGHDKMYWYQQDPGMELHLIHYSYGVNSTEKGDLSSESTVSRIRTEHFPLTLESARPSHTSQYLCASSDLSGANVLTFGAGSRLTVL.

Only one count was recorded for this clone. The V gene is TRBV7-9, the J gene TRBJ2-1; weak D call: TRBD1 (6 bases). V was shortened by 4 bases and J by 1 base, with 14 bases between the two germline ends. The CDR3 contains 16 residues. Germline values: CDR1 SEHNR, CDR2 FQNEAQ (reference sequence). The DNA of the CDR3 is TGTGCCAGCAGCTCGGGAACAGGGATGTCCTACAATGAGCAGTTCTTC. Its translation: CASSSGTGMSYNEQFF.

CDR3 nucleotide sequence: TGTGCCAGTAGTATTCGAGGGGGTTTTGCTCTTGAAGCTTTCTTT. Translated, it gives CASSIRGGFALEAFF. The J gene is TRBJ1-1, the V gene TRBV19, with D possibly being TRBD1 (6 bases). The length of the CDR3 is 15 residues. With 3 bases removed from V and 7 bases from J, the gap between germline ends came to 18 bases. Germline V lookup: CDR1 LNHDA, CDR2 SQIVND (reference sequence).

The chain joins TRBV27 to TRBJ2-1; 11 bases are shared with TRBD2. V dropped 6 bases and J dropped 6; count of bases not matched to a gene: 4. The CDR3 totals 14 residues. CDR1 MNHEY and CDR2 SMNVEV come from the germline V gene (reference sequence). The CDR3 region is CASRLAGVGNEQFF. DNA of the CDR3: TGTGCCAGCAGACTAGCGGGAGTCGGCAATGAGCAGTTCTTC.

The CDR3 DNA sequence: TGTGCCAGCAGCTTCCCTAGCGTCAACACCGGGGAGCTGTTTTTT. Translation gives CASSFPSVNTGELFF. This chain joins TRBV5-6 and TRBJ2-2; TRBD2 is a possible D gene (6 bases). This CDR3 contains 15 residues. Per germline, CDR1 SGHDT and CDR2 YYEEEE. V was shortened by 2 bases and J by 2 bases, with 10 bases between the two germline ends.

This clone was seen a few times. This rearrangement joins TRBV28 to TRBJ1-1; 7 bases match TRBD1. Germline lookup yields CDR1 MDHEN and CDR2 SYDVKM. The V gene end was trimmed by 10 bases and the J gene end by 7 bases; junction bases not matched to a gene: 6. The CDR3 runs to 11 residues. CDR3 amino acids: CATKQGNEAFF. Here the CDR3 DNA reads TGTGCCACCAAACAGGGGAATGAAGCTTTCTTT. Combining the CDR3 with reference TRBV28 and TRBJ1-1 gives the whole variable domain DVKVTQSSRYLVKRTGEKVFLECVQDMDHENMFWYRQDPGLGLRLIYFSYDVKMKEKGDIPEGYSVSREKKERFSLILESASTNQTSMYLCATKQGNEAFFGQGTRLTVV.

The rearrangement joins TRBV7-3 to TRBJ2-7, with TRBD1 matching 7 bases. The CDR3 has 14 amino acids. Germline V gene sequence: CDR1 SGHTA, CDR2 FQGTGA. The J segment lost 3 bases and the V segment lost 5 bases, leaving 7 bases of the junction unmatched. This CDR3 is CASSPTGADYEQYF. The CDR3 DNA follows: TGTGCCAGCAGCCCCACAGGGGCCGACTACGAGCAGTACTTC. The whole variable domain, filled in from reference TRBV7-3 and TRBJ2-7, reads GAGVSQTPSNKVTEKGKYVELRCDPISGHTALYWYRQSLGQGPEFLIYFQGTGAADDSGLPNDRFFAVRPEGSVSTLKIQRTERGDSAVYLCASSPTGADYEQYFGPGTRLTVT.

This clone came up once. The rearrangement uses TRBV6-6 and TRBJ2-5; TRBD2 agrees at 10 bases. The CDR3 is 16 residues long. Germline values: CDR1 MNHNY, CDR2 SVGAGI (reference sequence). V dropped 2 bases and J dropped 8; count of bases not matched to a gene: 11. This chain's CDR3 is CASSYPLAGGGETQYF. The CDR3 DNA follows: TGTGCCAGCAGTTACCCGTTAGCGGGAGGTGGGGAAACCCAGTACTTC.